This entry features one T cell receptor (beta chain) sequence. Its antigen is currently unknown. The CDR3 extends over 16 amino acids. J gave up 7 bases and V 0 bases, and 6 bases lay outside the gene matches. Germline V gene data show CDR1 as SGDLS and CDR2 as YYNGEE. This specimen comes from a study of cytomegalovirus exposure and HLA in healthy donors. Background on the study: Both the 120 validation repertoires and the 666 first-cohort repertoires used the same platform, as reported by a later analysis. Notes on the study in general: Reportedly, cytomegalovirus status was diagnosed with high sensitivity and specificity. Among TCR beta chains, those listed as cytomegalovirus-associated numbered under 200.

Clones were read by immunoSEQ multiplex PCR, and TCRdb kept only the in-frame ones, dropping some. The sample holds under 100,000 clones; about 96% are singletons and the top ten take roughly 1.3%. The receptor was derived from a young woman in good health and CMV-seronegative. Source material: PBMCs. The V gene is TRBV9, the J gene TRBJ2-2, with 10 bases that match TRBD1. CDR3 loop: CASSVGGTGDGGELFF. Written as DNA, the CDR3 is TGTGCCAGCAGCGTAGGGGGGACAGGGGATGGCGGGGAGCTGTTTTTT.